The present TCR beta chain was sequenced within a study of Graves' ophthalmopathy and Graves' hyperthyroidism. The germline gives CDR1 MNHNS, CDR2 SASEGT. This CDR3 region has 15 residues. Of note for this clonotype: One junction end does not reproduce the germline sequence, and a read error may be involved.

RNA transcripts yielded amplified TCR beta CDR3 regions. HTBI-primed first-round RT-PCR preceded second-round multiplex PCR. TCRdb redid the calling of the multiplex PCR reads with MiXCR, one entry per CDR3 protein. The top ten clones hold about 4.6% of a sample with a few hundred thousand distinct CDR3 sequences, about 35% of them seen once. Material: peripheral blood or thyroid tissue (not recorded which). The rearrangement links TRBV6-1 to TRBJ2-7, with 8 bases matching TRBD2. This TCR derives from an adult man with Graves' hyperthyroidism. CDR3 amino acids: CASSNPSGRSYERYF. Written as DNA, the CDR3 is TGTGCCAGCAGTAACCCTAGCGGGCGATCCTACGAGCGGTACTTC.